This TCR beta chain was obtained from a study of graft-versus-host responses after intestinal transplantation. About this clone itself: Its specificity is unknown.

Broader study findings: Detected in recipient marrow were GvH clones, some of which were first observed in ileum or blood.

Graft specimens yielded both intraepithelial and lamina propria lymphocytes. CDR3 size: 15 residues. J gave up 6 bases and V 1 base, and 6 bases lay outside the gene matches. Per germline, CDR1 SGHAT and CDR2 FQNNGV. TCRdb's table, derived via immunoSEQ multiplex PCR, lists solely in-frame clones and lacks some. The data hold 1,500 to 2,000 clones, with 88% observed a single time. Sequences were derived from ileum tissue, sampled roughly 53 weeks after intestinal transplantation. V gene TRBV11-2 combines with J gene TRBJ2-1; 7 bases fit TRBD2. The receptor comes from a human patient who received an intestinal transplant, so some T cells may come from the graft donor. The CDR3 sequence is CASSLVMGGTNEQFF. The CDR3, as DNA: TGTGCCAGCAGCTTAGTAATGGGGGGGACCAATGAGCAGTTCTTC.